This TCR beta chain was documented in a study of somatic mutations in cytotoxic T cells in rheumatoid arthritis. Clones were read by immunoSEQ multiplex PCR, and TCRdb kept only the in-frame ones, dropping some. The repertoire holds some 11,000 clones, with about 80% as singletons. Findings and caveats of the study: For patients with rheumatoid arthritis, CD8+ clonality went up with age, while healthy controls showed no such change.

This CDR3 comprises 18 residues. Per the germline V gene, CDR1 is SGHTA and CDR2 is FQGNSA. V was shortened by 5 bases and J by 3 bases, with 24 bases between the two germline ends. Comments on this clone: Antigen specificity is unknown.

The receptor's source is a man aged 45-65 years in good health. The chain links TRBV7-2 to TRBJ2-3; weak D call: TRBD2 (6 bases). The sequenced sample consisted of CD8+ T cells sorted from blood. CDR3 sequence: CASSPKWTGEVRTDTQYF. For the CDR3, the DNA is TGTGCCAGCAGCCCGAAGTGGACGGGAGAGGTTAGGACAGATACGCAGTATTTT.